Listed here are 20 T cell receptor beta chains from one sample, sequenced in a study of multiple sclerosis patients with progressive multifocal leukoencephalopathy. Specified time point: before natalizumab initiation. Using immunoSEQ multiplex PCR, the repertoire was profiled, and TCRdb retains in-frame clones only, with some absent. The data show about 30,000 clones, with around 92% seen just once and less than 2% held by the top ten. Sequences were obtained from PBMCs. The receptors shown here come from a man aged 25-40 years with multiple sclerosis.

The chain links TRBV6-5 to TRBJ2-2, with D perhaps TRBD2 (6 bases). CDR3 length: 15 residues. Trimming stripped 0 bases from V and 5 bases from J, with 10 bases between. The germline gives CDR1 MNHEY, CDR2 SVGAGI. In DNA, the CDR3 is TGTGCCAGCAGTTACTCGGGAGGAGGTACCGGGGAGCTGTTTTTT. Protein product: CASSYSGGGTGELFF.

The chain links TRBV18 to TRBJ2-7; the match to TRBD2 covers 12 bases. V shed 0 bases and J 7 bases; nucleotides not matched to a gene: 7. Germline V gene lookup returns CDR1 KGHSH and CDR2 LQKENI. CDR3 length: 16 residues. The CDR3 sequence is CASSPPGLAGLGEQYF. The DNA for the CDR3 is TGTGCCAGCTCACCACCGGGACTAGCGGGTTTGGGGGAGCAGTACTTC.

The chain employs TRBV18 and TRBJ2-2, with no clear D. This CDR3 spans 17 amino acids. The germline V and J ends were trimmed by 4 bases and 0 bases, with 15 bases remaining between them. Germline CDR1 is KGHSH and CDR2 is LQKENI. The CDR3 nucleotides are TGTGCCAGCTCACTCTACAGTGTAACCTCGAACACCGGGGAGCTGTTTTTT. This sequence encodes CASSLYSVTSNTGELFF.

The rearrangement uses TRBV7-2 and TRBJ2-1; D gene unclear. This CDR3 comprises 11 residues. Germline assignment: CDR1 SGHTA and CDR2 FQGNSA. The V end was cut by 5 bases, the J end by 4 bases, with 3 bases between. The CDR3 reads CASSGYNEQFF. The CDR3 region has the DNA TGTGCCAGCAGCGGTTACAATGAGCAGTTCTTC.

CDR3 loop: CASSRTGNTEAFF. DNA for the CDR3: TGCGCCAGCAGCAGGACAGGGAACACTGAAGCTTTCTTT. The chain uses TRBV4-3 and TRBJ1-1, with 7 bases fitting TRBD1. The CDR3 has 13 residues. V gave up 5 bases and J gave up 1 base; unmatched junction bases: 1. Germline CDR1 LGHNA, CDR2 YSLEER.

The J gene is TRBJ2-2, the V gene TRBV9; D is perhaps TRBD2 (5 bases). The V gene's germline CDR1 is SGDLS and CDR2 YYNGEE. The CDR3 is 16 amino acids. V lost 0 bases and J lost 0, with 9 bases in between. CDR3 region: CASSVGSSTNTGELFF. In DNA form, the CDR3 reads TGTGCCAGCAGCGTAGGGTCTAGCACGAACACCGGGGAGCTGTTTTTT. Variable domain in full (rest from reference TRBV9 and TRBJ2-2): DSGVTQTPKHLITATGQRVTLRCSPRSGDLSVYWYQQSLDQGLQFLIQYYNGEERAKGNILERFSAQQFPDLHSELNLSSLELGDSALYFCASSVGSSTNTGELFFGEGSRLTVL.

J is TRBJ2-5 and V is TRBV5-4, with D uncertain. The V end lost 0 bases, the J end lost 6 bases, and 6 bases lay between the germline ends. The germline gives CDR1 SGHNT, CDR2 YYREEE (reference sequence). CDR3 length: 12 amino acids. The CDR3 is CASSLDSKTQYF. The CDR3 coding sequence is TGTGCCAGCAGCTTGGACTCAAAGACCCAGTACTTC.

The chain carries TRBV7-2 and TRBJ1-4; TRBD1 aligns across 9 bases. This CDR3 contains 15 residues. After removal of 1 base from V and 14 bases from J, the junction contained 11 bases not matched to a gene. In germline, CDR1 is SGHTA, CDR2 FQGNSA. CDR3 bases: TGTGCCAGCAGCTTAGAGTCGAGGGACAGGGTGAAGCTGTTTTTT. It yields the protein CASSLESRDRVKLFF.

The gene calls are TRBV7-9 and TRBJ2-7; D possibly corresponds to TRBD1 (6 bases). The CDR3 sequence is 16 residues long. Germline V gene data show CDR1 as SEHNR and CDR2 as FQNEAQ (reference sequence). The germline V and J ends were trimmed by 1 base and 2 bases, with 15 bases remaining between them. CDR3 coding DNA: TGTGCCAGCAGCTTAGTGCCAGGGACACCACCCTACGAGCAGTACTTC. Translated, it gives CASSLVPGTPPYEQYF.

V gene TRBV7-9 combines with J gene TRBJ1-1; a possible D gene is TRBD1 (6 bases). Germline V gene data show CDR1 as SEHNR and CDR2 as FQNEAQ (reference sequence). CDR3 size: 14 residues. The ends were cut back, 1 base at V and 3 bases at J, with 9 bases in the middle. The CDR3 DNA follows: TGTGCCAGCAGCTTAGGGGGGGCCGACACTGAAGCTTTCTTT. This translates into CASSLGGADTEAFF.

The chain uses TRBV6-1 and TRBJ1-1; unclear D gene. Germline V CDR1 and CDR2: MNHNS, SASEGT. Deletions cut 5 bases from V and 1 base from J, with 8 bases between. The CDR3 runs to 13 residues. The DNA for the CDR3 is TGTGCCAGCAGTTCCGGCCGGAACACTGAAGCTTTCTTT. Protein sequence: CASSSGRNTEAFF.

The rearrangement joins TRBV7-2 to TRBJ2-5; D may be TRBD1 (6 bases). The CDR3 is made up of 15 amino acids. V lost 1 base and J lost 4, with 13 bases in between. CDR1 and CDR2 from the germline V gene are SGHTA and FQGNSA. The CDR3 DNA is TGTGCCAGCAGCTTAGGCAGGGGCACAAGAGAGACCCAGTACTTC. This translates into CASSLGRGTRETQYF. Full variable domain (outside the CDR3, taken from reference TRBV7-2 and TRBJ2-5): GAGVSQSPSNKVTEKGKDVELRCDPISGHTALYWYRQSLGQGLEFLIYFQGNSAPDKSGLPSDRFSAERTGGSVSTLTIQRTQQEDSAVYLCASSLGRGTRETQYFGPGTRLLVL.

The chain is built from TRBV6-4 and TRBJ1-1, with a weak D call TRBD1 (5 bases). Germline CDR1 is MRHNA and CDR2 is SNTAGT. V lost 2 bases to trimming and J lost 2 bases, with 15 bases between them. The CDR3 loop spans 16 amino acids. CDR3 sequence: CASSDGAGIGNTEAFF. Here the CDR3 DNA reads TGTGCCAGCAGTGACGGGGCAGGGATCGGAAACACTGAAGCTTTCTTT.

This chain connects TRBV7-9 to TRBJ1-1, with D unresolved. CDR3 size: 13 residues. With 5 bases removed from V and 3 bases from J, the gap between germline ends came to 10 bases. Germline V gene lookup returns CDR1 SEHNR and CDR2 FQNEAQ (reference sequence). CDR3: CASSPGLYTEAFF. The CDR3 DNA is TGTGCCAGCAGCCCCGGACTTTACACTGAAGCTTTCTTT.

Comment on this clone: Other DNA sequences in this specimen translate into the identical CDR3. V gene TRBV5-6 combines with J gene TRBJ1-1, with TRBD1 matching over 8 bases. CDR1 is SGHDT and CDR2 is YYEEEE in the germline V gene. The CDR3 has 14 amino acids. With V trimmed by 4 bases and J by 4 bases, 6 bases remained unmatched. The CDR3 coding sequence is TGTGCCAGCAGCCGTGGGACAGGAGCCACTGAAGCTTTCTTT. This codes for CASSRGTGATEAFF.

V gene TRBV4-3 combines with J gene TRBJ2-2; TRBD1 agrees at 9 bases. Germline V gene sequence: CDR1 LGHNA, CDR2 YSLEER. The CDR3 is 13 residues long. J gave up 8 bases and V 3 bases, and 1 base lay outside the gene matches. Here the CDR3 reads CASSQDRGGELFF. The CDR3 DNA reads TGCGCCAGCAGCCAGGACAGGGGTGGGGAGCTGTTTTTT.

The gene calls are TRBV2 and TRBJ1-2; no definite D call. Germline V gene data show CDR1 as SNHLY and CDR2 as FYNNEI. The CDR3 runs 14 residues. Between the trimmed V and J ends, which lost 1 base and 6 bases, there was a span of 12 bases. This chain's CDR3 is CASSEDLGRNGYTF. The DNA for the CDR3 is TGTGCCAGCAGTGAAGATTTGGGGAGAAATGGCTACACCTTC.

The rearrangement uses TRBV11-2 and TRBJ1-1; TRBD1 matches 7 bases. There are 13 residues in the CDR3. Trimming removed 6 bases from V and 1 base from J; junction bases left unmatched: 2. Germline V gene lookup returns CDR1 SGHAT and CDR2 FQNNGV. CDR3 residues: CASRGQTNTEAFF. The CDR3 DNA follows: TGTGCCAGCAGGGGACAGACGAACACTGAAGCTTTCTTT.

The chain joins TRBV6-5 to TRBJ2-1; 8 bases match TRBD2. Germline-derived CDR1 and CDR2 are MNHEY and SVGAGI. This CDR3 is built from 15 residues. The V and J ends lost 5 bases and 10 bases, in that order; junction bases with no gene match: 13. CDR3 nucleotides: TGTGCCAGCAGTCCGGTGGTAGCGGGAATAGAGGAGCAGTTCTTC. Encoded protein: CASSPVVAGIEEQFF.

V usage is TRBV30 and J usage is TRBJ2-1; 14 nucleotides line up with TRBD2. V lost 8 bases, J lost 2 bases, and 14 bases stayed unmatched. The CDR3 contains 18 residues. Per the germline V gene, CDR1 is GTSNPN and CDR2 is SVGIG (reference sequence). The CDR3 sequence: CALGLGTSGRRAYNEQFF. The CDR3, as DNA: TGTGCCCTAGGACTAGGGACTAGCGGGAGACGAGCCTACAATGAGCAGTTCTTC.